Reported below is one T cell receptor (beta chain). Its antigen is unknown. The record originates from a study of shared clonotypes between healthy human individuals. The overall study: The donors, two women and a few men, were aged 18 to 49.

Genomic DNA per cell subset filled all wells of several immunoSEQ plates. Sequenced by immunoSEQ multiplex PCR; TCRdb stores in-frame clones only, minus some. The sample includes around 2.5 million clones, 93% seen only once; the top ten take 0.36%. Overall study results and limits: Compared with memory subsets, naive subsets generally had larger estimated richness. Blood alone was sampled, and tissue repertoires likely differ.

Material for sequencing was naive CD4+ T cells from PBMCs. Described subset: CD45RA+ positively selected. This receptor was obtained from a young man in good health. Some clones in this sample may be carry-over from other donors' samples.

For the CDR3, the DNA is TGCGCCAGCAGCCAAGGGCCGGGAGGCAGTCGCCGCGAGACCCAGTACTTC. Its protein is CASSQGPGGSRRETQYF. The chain carries TRBV4-3 and TRBJ2-5; 7 bases agree with TRBD2. CDR1 is LGHNA, CDR2 YSLEER, per germline. This CDR3 has 17 residues. Germline trimming cut 1 base from V and 5 bases from J; bases unmatched to any gene: 13.